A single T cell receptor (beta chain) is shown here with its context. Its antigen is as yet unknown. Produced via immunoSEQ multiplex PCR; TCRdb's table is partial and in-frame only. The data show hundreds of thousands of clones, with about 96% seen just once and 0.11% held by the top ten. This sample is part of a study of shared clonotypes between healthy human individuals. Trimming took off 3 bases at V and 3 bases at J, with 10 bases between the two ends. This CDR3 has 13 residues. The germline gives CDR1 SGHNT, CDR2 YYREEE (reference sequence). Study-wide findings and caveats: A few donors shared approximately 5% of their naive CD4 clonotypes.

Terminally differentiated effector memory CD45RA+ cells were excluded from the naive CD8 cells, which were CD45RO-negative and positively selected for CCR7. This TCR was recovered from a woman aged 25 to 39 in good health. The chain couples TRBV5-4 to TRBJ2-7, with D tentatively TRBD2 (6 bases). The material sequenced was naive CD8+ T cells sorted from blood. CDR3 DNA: TGTGCCAGCAGCTCATGGGGGGACTACGAGCAGTACTTC. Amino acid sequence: CASSSWGDYEQYF.